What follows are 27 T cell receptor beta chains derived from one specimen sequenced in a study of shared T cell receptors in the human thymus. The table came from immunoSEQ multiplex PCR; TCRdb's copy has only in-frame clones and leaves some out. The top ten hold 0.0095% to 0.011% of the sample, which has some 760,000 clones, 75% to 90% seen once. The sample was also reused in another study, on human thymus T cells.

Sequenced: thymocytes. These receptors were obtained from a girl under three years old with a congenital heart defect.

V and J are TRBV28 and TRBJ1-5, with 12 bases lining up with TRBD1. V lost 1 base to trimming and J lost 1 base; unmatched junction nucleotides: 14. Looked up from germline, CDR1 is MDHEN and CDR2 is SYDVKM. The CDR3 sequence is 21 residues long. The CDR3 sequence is CASSLFWWDRGRAISNQPQHF. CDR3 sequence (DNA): TGTGCCAGCAGTTTATTTTGGTGGGACAGGGGGCGTGCGATAAGCAATCAGCCCCAGCATTTT.

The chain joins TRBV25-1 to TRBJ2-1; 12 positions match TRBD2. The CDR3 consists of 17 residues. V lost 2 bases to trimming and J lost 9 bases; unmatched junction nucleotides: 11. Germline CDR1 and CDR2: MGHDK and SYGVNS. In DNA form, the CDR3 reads TGTGCCAGCAGTGAAGGCTTCCCTAGCGGGGGGGCTTGTGAGCAGTTCTTC. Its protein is CASSEGFPSGGACEQFF. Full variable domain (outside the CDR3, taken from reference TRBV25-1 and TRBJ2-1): EADIYQTPRYLVIGTGKKITLECSQTMGHDKMYWYQQDPGMELHLIHYSYGVNSTEKGDLSSESTVSRIRTEHFPLTLESARPSHTSQYLCASSEGFPSGGACEQFFGPGTRLTVL.

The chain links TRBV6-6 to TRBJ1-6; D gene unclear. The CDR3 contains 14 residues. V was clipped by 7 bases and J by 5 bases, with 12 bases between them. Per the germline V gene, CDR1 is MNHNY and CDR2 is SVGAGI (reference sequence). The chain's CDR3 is CASTPGANNSPLHF. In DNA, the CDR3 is TGTGCCAGCACGCCCGGAGCTAATAATTCACCCCTCCACTTT.

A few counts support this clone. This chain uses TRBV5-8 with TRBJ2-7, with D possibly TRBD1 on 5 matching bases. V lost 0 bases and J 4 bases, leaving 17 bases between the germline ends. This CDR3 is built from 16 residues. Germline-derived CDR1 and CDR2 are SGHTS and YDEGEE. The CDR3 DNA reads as TGTGCCAGCAGCTTGGTAGGGCAGGGTTTTTCTTACGAGCAGTACTTC. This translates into CASSLVGQGFSYEQYF.

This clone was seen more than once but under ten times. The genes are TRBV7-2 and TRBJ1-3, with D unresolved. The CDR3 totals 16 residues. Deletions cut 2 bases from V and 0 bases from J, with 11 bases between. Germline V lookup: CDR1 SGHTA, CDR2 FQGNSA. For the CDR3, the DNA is TGTGCCAGCAGCTTAAGGGAGTCGGTCTCTGGAAACACCATATATTTT. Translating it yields CASSLRESVSGNTIYF.

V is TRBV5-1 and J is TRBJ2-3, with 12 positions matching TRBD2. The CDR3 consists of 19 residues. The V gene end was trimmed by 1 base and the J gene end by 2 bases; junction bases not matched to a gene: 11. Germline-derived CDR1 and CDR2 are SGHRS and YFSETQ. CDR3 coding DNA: TGCGCCAGCAGCTTGCCCGGACTAGCGGGGCCCGCACCCACAGATACGCAGTATTTT. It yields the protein CASSLPGLAGPAPTDTQYF.

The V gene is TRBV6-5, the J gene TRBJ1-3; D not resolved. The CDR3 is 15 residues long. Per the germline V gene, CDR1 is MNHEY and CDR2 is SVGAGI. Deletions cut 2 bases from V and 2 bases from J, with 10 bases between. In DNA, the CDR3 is TGTGCCAGCAGTTACGGGAAGGAGGCTGGAAACACCATATATTTT. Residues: CASSYGKEAGNTIYF.

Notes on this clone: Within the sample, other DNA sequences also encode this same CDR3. CDR3 bases: TGTGCCACCAGCAGAGCTGGACAGCTGAACACTGAAGCTTTCTTT. This codes for CATSRAGQLNTEAFF. The J gene is TRBJ1-1, the V gene TRBV15; tentatively, D is TRBD1 (6 bases). Per germline, CDR1 LNHNV and CDR2 YYDKDF (reference sequence). The CDR3 runs to 15 residues. V lost 1 base to trimming and J lost 0 bases, with 9 bases between them.

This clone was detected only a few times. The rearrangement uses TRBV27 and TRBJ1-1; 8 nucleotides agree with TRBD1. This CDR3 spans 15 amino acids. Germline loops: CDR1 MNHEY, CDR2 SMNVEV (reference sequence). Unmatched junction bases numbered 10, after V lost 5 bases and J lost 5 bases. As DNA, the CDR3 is TGTGCCAGCAGTGGGAGTACAGGGGGATGGACTGAAGCTTTCTTT. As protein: CASSGSTGGWTEAFF.

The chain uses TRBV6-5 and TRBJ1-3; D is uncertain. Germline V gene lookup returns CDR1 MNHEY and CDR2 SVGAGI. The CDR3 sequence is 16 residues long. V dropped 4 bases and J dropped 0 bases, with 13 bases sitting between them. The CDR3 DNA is TGTGCCAGCAGTTTCCGCGGTCAGCTCTCTGGAAACACCATATATTTT. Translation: CASSFRGQLSGNTIYF.

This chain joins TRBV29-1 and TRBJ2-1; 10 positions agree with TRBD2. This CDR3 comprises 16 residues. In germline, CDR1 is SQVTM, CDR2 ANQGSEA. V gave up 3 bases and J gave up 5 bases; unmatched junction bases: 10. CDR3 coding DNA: TGCAGCGTTGATACTAGCGGGACCGCCTTTAACAATGAGCAGTTCTTC. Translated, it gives CSVDTSGTAFNNEQFF.

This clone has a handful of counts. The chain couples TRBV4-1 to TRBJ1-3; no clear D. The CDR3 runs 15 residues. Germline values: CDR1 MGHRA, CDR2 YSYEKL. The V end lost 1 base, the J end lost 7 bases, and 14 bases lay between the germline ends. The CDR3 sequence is CASSQVTAVTNTIYF. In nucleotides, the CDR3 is TGCGCCAGCAGCCAAGTTACGGCAGTGACTAACACCATATATTTT.

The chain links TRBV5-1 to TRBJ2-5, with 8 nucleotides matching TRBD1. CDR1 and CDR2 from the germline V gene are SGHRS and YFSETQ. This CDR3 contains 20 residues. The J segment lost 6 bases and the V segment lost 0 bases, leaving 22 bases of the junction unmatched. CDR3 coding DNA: TGCGCCAGCAGCTTGGGAGTTCCGGGACAGGAGAAGGGGCAGGGGAAGACCCAGTACTTC. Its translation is CASSLGVPGQEKGQGKTQYF.

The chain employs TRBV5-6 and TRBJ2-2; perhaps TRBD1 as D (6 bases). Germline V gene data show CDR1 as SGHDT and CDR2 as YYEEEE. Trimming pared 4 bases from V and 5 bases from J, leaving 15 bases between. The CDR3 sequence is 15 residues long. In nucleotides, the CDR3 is TGTGCCAGCAGCGGACAGCCCGAGGGTACCGGGGAGCTGTTTTTT. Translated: CASSGQPEGTGELFF.

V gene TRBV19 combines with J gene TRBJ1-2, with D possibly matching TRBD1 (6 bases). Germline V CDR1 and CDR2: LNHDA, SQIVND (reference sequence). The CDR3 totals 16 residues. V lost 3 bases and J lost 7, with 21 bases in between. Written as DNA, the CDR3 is TGTGCCAGTAGTATTATTGACCTGTCAGGGGTTGGTGGCTACACCTTC. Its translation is CASSIIDLSGVGGYTF.

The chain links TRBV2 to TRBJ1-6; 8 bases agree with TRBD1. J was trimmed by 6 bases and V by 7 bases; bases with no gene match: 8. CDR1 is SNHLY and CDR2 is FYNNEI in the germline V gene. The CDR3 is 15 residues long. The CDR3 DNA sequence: TGTGCCAGCACCCTATGGACAGGGCGTAATTCACCCCTCCACTTT. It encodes CASTLWTGRNSPLHF.

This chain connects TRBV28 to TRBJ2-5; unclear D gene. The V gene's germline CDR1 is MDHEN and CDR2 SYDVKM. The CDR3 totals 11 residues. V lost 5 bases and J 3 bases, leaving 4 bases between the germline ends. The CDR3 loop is CASSDKETQYF. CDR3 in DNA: TGTGCCAGCAGTGACAAAGAGACCCAGTACTTC.

This chain's CDR3 is CASNQDSSSYNEQFF. The CDR3 nucleotides read TGCGCCAGCAATCAGGACAGTAGCTCCTACAATGAGCAGTTCTTC. This chain connects TRBV5-1 to TRBJ2-1; D might be TRBD1 (6 bases). The CDR3 is 15 amino acids. Germline assignment: CDR1 SGHRS and CDR2 YFSETQ. V shed 6 bases and J shed 0 bases, with 13 bases lying between them.

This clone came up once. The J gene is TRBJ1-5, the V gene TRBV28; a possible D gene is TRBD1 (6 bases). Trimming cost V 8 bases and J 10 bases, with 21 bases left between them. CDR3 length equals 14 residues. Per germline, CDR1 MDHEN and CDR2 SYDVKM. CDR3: CASWPPGTRAPQHF. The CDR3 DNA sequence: TGTGCCAGCTGGCCACCGGGGACAAGAGCCCCCCAGCATTTT.

CDR3 bases: TGTGCCAGCAGCCCTATTCCCGGGACAGATAATGAAAAACTGTTTTTT. Amino acids: CASSPIPGTDNEKLFF. The chain uses TRBV2 and TRBJ1-4, with 7 nucleotides matching TRBD1. V lost 6 bases and J lost 4; bases outside the gene matches: 11. CDR3 length equals 16 residues. Germline loops: CDR1 SNHLY, CDR2 FYNNEI.

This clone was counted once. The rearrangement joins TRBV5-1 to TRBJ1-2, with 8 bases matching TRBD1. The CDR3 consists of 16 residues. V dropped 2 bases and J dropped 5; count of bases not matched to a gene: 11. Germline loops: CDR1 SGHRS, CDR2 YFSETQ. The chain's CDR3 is CASSFRHRGITYGYTF. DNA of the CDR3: TGCGCCAGCAGCTTCCGACACAGGGGGATAACTTATGGCTACACCTTC.

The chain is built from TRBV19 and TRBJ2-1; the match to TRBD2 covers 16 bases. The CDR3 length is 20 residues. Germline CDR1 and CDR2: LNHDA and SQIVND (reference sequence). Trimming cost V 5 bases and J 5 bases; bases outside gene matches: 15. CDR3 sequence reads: CASSRQMGLAGGPVDNEQFF. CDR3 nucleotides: TGTGCCAGTAGTCGTCAAATGGGACTAGCGGGGGGGCCGGTTGACAATGAGCAGTTCTTC.

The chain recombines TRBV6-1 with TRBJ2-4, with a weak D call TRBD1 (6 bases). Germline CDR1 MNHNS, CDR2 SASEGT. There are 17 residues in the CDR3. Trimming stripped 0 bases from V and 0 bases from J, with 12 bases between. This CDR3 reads CASSEAVRGLAKNIQYF. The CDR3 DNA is TGTGCCAGCAGTGAAGCGGTCAGGGGATTAGCCAAAAACATTCAGTACTTC.

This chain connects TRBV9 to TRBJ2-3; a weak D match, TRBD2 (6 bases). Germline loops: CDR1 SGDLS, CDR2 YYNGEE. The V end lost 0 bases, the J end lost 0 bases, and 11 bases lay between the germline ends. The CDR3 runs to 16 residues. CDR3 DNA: TGTGCCAGCAGCGTAGTTCGGGGACTTAGCACAGATACGCAGTATTTT. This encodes CASSVVRGLSTDTQYF.

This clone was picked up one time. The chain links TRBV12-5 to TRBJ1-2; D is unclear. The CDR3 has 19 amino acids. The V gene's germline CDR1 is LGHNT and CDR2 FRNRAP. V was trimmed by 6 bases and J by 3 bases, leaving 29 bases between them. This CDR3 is CASGPQAPGDTPDYYGYTF. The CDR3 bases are TGTGCTAGTGGCCCCCAAGCCCCCGGTGACACTCCGGACTACTATGGCTACACCTTC.

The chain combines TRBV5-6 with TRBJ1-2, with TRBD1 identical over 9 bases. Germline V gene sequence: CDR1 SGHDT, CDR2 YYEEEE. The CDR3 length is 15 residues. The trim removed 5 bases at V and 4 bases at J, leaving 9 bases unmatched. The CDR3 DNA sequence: TGTGCCAGCAGAGGCGGGACAGGGATATTCTATGGCTACACCTTC. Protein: CASRGGTGIFYGYTF.

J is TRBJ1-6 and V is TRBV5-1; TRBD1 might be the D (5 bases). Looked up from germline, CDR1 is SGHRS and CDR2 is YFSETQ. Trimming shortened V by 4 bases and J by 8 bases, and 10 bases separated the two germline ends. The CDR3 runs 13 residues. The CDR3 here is CASSTRVDSPLHF. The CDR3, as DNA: TGCGCCAGCAGCACCAGGGTGGATTCACCCCTCCACTTT.